This T cell receptor beta chain was obtained from a study of preoperative IRX-2 immunotherapy in early breast cancer (dated by TCRdb to about 2019). A note on this clone: Its antigen is unknown. No qualities accompany the bases; no much larger clone lies one base away.

Library method: the immunoSEQ multiplex PCR assay. This is the immuneACCESS table as TCRdb keeps it, with only in-frame sequences that have V and J called. A part of the clones is gone; compared with another copy, unresolved V genes explain less than half, and the rest is unexplained. Present in this sample are 40,000 to 45,000 clones, roughly 94% of which were seen just once. Roughly 1.6% of the sample lies in the top ten. In the paper's terms, the treatment or condition label means: preoperative locoregional IRX-2 cytokine immunotherapy. The samples were obtained from a phase Ib study that tested preoperative, locoregional IRX-2 cytokine immunotherapy designed to prime immune responses. The donors were early-stage breast cancer patients who were given IRX-2 prior to surgery. The source is a human donor with breast cancer. The material was tumor tissue, obtained after IRX-2 immunotherapy.

Read as DNA, the sequence is TGTGCCAGTAGTCTGAGCTTTTTCACCTACAATGAGCAGTTCTTC. This is translated as CASSLSFFTYNEQFF. Recombination joined TRBV19 with TRBJ2-1, with the D segment identity uncertain. The junction carries 13 bases between V and J, which are trimmed by 5 bases and 2 bases respectively. Via the germline V gene (reference sequence), CDR1 is LNHDA and CDR2 SQIVND. The CDR3 runs 15 amino acids, cysteine and phenylalanine included. The kept DNA is CDR3 alone, 45 bases in frame from the first base.